This entry features one TCR beta chain sequence. The target antigen is unknown. The libraries were made with immunoSEQ version 4 in survey mode. Using immunoSEQ multiplex PCR, the repertoire was profiled, and TCRdb retains in-frame clones only, with some absent. The sample carries around 35,000 clones, around 80% recorded once. This entry belongs to a study of persistence of HIV-infected CD4 T cells. About the research overall: CD4+ T cells responding to CMV or HIV-1 Gag were isolated.

Trimming removed 6 bases from V and 0 bases from J, with 14 bases in between. Germline CDR1 MNHEY, CDR2 SVGAGI. The CDR3 is made up of 15 amino acids. The stimulus was lysate of CMV-infected fibroblasts, approximately 9.7 ug/mL. CD40L-negative CD69-negative CD45RO-high memory CD4+ T cells were sorted as populations depleted of antigen-responding cells. These HIV-1-infected adults initiated suppressive ART in chronic infection. CD4+ T cell counts exceeded 400 cells/uL; CMV serology was positive. The V gene is TRBV6-5, the J gene TRBJ1-2; possibly TRBD1 for D (5 bases). The material sequenced was CD4+ T cells sorted from PBMCs after 18-hour stimulation, taken from a patient who received antiretroviral therapy. The clonotype originates from an adult man with HIV who was CMV-seropositive. The CDR3 here is CASSTLGRSNYGYTF. DNA for the CDR3: TGTGCCAGCAGCACCCTGGGACGGTCTAACTATGGCTACACCTTC.